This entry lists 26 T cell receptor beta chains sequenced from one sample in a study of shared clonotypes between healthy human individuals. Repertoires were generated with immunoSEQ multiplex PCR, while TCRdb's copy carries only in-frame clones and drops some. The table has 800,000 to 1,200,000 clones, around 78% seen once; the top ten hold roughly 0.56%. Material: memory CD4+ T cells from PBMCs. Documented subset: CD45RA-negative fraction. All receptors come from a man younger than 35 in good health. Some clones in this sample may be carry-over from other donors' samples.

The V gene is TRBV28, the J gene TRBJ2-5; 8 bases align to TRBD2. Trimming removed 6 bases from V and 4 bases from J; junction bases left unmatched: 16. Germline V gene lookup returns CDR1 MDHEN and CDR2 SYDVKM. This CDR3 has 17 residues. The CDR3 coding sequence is TGTGCCAGCAGACGAAGCGGGAGTAGCAGAAGTCGAGAGACCCAGTACTTC. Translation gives CASRRSGSSRSRETQYF.

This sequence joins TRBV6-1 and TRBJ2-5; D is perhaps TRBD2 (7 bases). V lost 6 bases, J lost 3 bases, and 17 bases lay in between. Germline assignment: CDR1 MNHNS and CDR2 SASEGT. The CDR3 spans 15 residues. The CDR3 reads CASRGGGLGEETQYF. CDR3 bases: TGTGCCAGCAGGGGAGGGGGGCTAGGCGAAGAGACCCAGTACTTC.

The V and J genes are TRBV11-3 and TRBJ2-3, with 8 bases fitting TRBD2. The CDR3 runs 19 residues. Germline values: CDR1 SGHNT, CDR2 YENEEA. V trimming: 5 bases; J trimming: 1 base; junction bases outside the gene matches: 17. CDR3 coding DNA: TGTGCCAGCAGCCCGGGACTAGTCTGGGGTCCACCGGGCACAGATACGCAGTATTTT. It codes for CASSPGLVWGPPGTDTQYF.

The CDR3 region has the DNA TGTGCCAGCAGCTGGGACAGCAATCAGCCCCAGCATTTT. This sequence encodes CASSWDSNQPQHF. V and J are TRBV5-4 and TRBJ1-5; D perhaps matches TRBD1 (5 bases). Trimming shortened V by 3 bases and J by 1 base, and 5 bases separated the two germline ends. The CDR3 is made up of 13 amino acids. Germline CDR1 SGHNT, CDR2 YYREEE (reference sequence).

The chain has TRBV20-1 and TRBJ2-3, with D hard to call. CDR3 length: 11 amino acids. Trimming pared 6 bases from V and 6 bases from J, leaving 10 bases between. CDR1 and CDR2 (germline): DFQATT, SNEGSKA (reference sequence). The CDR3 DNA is TGCAGTGCCATATACGCGGATACGCAGTATTTT. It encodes CSAIYADTQYF.

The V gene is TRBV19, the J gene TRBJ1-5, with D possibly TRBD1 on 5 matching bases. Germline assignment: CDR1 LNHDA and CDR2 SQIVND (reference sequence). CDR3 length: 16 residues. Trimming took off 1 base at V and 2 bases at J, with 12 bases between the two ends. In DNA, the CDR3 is TGTGCCAGTAGTATAGTCTATTTCAGGGGCAATCAGCCCCAGCATTTT. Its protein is CASSIVYFRGNQPQHF.

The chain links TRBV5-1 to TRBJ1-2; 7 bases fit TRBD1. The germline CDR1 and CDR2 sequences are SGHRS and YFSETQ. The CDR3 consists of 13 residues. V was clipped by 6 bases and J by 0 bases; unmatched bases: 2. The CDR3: CASTQGPNYGYTF. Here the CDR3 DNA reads TGCGCCAGCACACAGGGGCCTAACTATGGCTACACCTTC.

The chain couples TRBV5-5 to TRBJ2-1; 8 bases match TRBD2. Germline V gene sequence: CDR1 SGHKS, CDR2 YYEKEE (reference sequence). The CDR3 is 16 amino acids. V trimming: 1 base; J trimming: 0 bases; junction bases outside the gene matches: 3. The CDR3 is CASSLLAGSSYNEQFF. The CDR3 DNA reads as TGTGCCAGCAGCTTGTTAGCGGGAAGCTCCTACAATGAGCAGTTCTTC.

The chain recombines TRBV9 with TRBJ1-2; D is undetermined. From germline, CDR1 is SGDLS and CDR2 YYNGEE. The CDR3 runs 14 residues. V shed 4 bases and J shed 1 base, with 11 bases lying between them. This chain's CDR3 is CASSPQGINYGYTF. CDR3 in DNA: TGTGCCAGCAGCCCTCAAGGGATTAACTATGGCTACACCTTC. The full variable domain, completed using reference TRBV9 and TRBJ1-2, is DSGVTQTPKHLITATGQRVTLRCSPRSGDLSVYWYQQSLDQGLQFLIQYYNGEERAKGNILERFSAQQFPDLHSELNLSSLELGDSALYFCASSPQGINYGYTFGSGTRLTVV.

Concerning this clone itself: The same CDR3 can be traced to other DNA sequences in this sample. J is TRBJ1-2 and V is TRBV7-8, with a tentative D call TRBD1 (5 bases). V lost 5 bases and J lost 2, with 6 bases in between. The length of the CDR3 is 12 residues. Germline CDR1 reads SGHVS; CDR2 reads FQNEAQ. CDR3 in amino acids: CASSQGNYGYTF. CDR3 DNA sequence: TGTGCCAGCAGCCAGGGAAACTATGGCTACACCTTC.

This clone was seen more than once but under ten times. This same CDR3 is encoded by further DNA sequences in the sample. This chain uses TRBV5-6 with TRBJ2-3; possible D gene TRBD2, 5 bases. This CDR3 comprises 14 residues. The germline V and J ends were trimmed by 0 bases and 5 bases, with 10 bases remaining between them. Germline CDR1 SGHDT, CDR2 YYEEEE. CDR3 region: CASSLGLAGDTQYF. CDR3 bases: TGTGCCAGCAGCTTGGGTCTAGCAGGAGATACGCAGTATTTT.

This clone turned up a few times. CDR3 bases: TGTGCCAGCAGCTTGGCTGTCAGGACGGAGACCTACGAGCAGTACTTC. Encoded protein: CASSLAVRTETYEQYF. The gene calls are TRBV5-8 and TRBJ2-7; D unclear. V was clipped by 0 bases and J by 2 bases, with 15 bases between them. This CDR3 has 16 residues. The germline CDR1 and CDR2 sequences are SGHTS and YDEGEE. Using reference TRBV5-8 and TRBJ2-7 for the parts outside the CDR3, the full variable domain is EAGVTQSPTHLIKTRGQQATLRCSPISGHTSVYWYQQALGLGLQFLLWYDEGEERNRGNFPPRFSGRQFPNYSSELNVNALELEDSALYLCASSLAVRTETYEQYFGPGTRLTVT.

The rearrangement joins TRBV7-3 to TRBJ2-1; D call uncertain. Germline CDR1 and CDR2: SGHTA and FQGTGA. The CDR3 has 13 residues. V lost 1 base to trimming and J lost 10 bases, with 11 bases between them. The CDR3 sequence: CASSLNGVGEQFF. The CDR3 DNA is TGTGCCAGCAGCTTAAATGGAGTTGGCGAGCAGTTCTTC.

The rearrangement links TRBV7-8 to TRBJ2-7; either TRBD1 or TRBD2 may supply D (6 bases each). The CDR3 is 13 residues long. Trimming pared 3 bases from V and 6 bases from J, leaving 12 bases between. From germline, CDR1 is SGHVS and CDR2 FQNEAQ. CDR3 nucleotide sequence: TGTGCCAGCAGCTTCCGGGGGCGGATCGAGCAGTACTTC. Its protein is CASSFRGRIEQYF. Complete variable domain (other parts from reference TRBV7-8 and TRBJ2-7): GAGVSQSPRYKVAKRGQDVALRCDPISGHVSLFWYQQALGQGPEFLTYFQNEAQLDKSGLPSDRFFAERPEGSVSTLKIQRTQQEDSAVYLCASSFRGRIEQYFGPGTRLTVT.

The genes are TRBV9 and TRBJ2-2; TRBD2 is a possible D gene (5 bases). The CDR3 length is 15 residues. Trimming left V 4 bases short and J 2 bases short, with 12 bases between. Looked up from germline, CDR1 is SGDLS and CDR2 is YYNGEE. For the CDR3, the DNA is TGTGCCAGCAGCCCGCGGACTCAAAACACCGGGGAGCTGTTTTTT. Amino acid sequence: CASSPRTQNTGELFF.

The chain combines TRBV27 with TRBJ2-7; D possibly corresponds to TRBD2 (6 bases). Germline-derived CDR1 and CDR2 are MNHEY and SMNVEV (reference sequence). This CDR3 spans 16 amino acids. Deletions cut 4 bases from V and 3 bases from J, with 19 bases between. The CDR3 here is CASSSRPGGVGYEQYF. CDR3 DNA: TGTGCCAGCAGTTCTCGCCCTGGAGGGGTAGGCTACGAGCAGTACTTC.

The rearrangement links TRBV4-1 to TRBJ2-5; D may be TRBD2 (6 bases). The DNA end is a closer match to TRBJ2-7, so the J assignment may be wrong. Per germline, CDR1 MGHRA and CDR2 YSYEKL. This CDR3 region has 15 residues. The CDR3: CASRLRYGSSYEQYF. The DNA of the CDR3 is TGCGCCAGCAGACTAAGGTACGGGAGCTCCTACGAGCAGTACTTC.

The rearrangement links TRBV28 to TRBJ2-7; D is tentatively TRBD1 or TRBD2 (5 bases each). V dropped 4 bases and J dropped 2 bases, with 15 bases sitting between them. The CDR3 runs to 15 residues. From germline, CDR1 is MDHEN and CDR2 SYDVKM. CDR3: CASSSSPGTTYEQYF. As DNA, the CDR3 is TGTGCCAGCAGTTCCTCTCCCGGGACCACCTACGAGCAGTACTTC.

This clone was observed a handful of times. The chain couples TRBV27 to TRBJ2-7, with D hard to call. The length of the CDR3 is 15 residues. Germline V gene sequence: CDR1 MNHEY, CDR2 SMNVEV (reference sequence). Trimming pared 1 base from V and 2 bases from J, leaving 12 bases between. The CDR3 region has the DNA TGTGCCAGCAGTTTATGGGCGACCCAAACCTACGAGCAGTACTTC. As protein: CASSLWATQTYEQYF.

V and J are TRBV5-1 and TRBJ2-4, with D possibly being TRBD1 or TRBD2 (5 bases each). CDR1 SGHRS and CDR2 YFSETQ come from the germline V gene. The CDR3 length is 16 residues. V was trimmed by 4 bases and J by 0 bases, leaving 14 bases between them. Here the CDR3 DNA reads TGCGCCAGCAGCCATCCTAGGGACGGAGCCAAAAACATTCAGTACTTC. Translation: CASSHPRDGAKNIQYF.

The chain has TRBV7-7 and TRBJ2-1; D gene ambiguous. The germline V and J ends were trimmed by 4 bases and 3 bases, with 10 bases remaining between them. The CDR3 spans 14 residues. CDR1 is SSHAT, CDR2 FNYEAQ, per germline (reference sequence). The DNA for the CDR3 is TGTGCCAGCAGCTCGAGTGGCCACTACAATGAGCAGTTCTTC. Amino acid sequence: CASSSSGHYNEQFF.

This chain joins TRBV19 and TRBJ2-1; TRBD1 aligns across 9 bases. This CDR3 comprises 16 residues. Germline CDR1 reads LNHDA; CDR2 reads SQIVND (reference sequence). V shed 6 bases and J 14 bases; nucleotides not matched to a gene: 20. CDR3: CASSQAGGTGKFGEFF. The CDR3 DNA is TGTGCCAGTAGCCAGGCCGGGGGGACAGGGAAGTTTGGAGAGTTCTTC.

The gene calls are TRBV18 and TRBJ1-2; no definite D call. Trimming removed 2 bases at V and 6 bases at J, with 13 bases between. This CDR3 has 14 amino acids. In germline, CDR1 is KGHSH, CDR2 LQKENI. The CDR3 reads CASSPSSGDDGYTF. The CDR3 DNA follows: TGTGCCAGCTCACCAAGTTCAGGCGACGATGGCTACACCTTC.

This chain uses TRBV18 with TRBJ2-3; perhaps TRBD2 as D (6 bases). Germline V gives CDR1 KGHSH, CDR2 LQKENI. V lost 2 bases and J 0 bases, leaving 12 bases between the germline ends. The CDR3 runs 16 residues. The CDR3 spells CASSPAEGRSTDTQYF. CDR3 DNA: TGTGCCAGCTCACCAGCGGAGGGGAGAAGCACAGATACGCAGTATTTT.

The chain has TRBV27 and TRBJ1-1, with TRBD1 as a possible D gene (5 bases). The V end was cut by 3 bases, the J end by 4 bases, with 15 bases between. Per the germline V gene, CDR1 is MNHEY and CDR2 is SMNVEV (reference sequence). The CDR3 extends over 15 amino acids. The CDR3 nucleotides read TGTGCCAGCAGTTTTACCCCTGGGGGGGTCACTGAAGCTTTCTTT. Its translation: CASSFTPGGVTEAFF.

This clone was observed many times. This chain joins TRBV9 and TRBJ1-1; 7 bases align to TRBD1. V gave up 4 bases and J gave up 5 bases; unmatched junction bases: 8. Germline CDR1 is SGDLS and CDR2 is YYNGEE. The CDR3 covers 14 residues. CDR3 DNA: TGTGCCAGCAGCCCCAACAGGGGTAGGACTGAAGCTTTCTTT. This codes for CASSPNRGRTEAFF.